Listed below are T cell receptor beta chains from one sample, sequenced in a study of blood T cell repertoires in COVID-19. Method: immunoSEQ multiplex PCR; TCRdb's copy keeps in-frame clones and lacks some. This table has about 80,000 clones, 88% appearing once. Material for sequencing was peripheral blood. These receptors all stem from an elderly woman with acute or convalescent COVID-19. CDR3s include the opening cysteine and the closing phenylalanine or tryptophan. Only part of the rows carry a size: once, few, many, or a class if the clone is expanded.

clone_size	v_call	j_call	cdr3_length	cdr3_aa
once	TRBV27	TRBJ2-7	12	CASSRTGVEQYF
NA	TRBV7-2	TRBJ2-5	11	CASSSGSAQYF
NA	TRBV6-6	TRBJ2-1	16	CASSGPGLAGVNEQFF
once	TRBV29-1	TRBJ1-2	11	CSVSLNYGYTF
NA	TRBV6-6	TRBJ1-1	13	CASSYSRETEAFF
NA	TRBV19	TRBJ2-1	15	CASSMTPTYYNEQFF
NA	TRBV10-3	TRBJ2-3	14	CAMGRGTDTDTQYF
NA	TRBV2	TRBJ1-5	13	CASSRAGNQPQHF
NA	TRBV11-2	TRBJ2-1	15	CASSSLAGGFNEQFF
NA	TRBV9	TRBJ1-6	14	CASSVTGYSSPLHF
NA	TRBV5-1	TRBJ2-2	16	CASSDLAGGYTGELFF
NA	TRBV5-1	TRBJ1-5	14	CASSPGTGRAPQHF
NA	TRBV4-2	TRBJ2-1	16	CASSQGESGARSKQFF
NA	TRBV2	TRBJ2-7	12	CASSLRTYEQYF
few	TRBV7-9	TRBJ1-4	14	CASSEGAGKEKLFF
NA	TRBV29-1	TRBJ2-7	15	CSVSTLRDSYYEQYF
NA	TRBV7-8	TRBJ2-1	16	CASSLGVAGAHNEQFF
NA	TRBV12-3/TRBV12-4	TRBJ1-1	12	CASSSTVTEAFF
NA	TRBV6-4	TRBJ2-2	13	CASSAQSTGELFF
NA	TRBV6-1	TRBJ2-5	15	CASSEGRRYQETQYF
NA	TRBV2	TRBJ2-7	13	CASSADRGYEQYF
NA	TRBV7-2	TRBJ1-4	16	CASSFKGQGGNEKLFF
few	TRBV19	TRBJ1-1	15	CASSPIHVLNTEAFF
NA	TRBV7-9	TRBJ2-7	14	CASSRGVDHYEQYF
NA	TRBV21-1	TRBJ2-7	11	CARGRGGEQYF
NA	TRBV6-1	TRBJ1-4	14	CASSEDPRGEKLFF
NA	TRBV19	TRBJ2-1	20	CASSILWDRVGRGTYNEQFF
once	TRBV6-6	TRBJ2-5	15	CASSLPRGSQETQYF
NA	TRBV29-1	TRBJ1-5	14	CSVLQGSGNQPQHF
NA	TRBV6-5	TRBJ2-1	13	CASSLRNDHEQFF
NA	TRBV6-2/TRBV6-3	TRBJ2-5	13	CASSFQGVETQYF
NA	TRBV6-5	TRBJ1-1	11	CASSYLSEAFF
NA	TRBV21-1	TRBJ2-3	19	CASSKDWVADRGLTDTQYF
NA	TRBV10-1	TRBJ2-1	13	CASSGLANNEQFF
NA	TRBV29-1	TRBJ2-7	12	CSVVGRSYEQYF
once	TRBV15	TRBJ2-3	15	CATSSGRGHGNTQYF
NA	TRBV15	TRBJ1-2	15	CATSLRDREFHGYTF
NA	TRBV6-5	TRBJ1-4	15	CASSSPGQGNEKLFF
NA	TRBV7-9	TRBJ2-7	12	CASSLNSGGQYF
NA	TRBV18	TRBJ1-2	15	CASSPRREGLHGYTF
NA	TRBV19	TRBJ2-5	10	CASMGRTQYF
NA	TRBV18	TRBJ1-1	14	CASSPGGGNTEAFF
few	TRBV14	TRBJ1-1	12	CASSQLTVEAFF
NA	TRBV2	TRBJ2-2	15	CASSARQGNTGELFF
few	TRBV27	TRBJ2-5	14	CASSAGPKQETQYF
NA	TRBV4-3	TRBJ2-3	15	CASSQDWIAGDTQYF
NA	TRBV28	TRBJ1-1	14	CASSFRGMNTEAFF
once	TRBV19	TRBJ1-2	15	CATYKREVGDGGYTF
NA	TRBV19	TRBJ1-2	14	CASSIDDSPPGYTF
NA	TRBV5-1	TRBJ1-1	13	CASSLAREAEAFF
NA	TRBV4-1	TRBJ2-1	15	CASSQGDRVTNEQFF
NA	TRBV5-1	TRBJ2-7	15	CASSLAGQGTYEQYF
NA	TRBV6-2/TRBV6-3	TRBJ2-2	18	CASSRGARQGTNTGELFF
once	TRBV11-2	TRBJ2-5	15	CASSLVLGGWETQYF
once	TRBV19	TRBJ1-2	16	CASSRGSRGANYGYTF